The 8 T cell receptor beta chains below all came from one sample that was sequenced in a study of PD-1 blockade in classical Hodgkin lymphoma. Generated by immunoSEQ multiplex PCR, the TCRdb table keeps only in-frame clones and is missing some. The table has tens of thousands of clones, roughly nine tenths seen once. The patients all showed relapse after autologous stem cell transplantation, while their brentuximab vedotin exposure varied. The sample here was peripheral blood mononuclear cells (PBMCs), taken before the second cycle of nivolumab. These receptor sequences come from a human donor with classical Hodgkin lymphoma.

Worth noting for this clone: Other DNA sequences in the sample encode the same CDR3. The chain employs TRBV28 and TRBJ2-5, with D hard to call. Trimming removed 3 bases at V and 4 bases at J, with 3 bases between. Germline CDR1 MDHEN, CDR2 SYDVKM. The CDR3 contains 11 residues. CDR3 sequence (DNA): TGTGCCAGCAGTTTGGGAGAGACCCAGTACTTC. Its translation is CASSLGETQYF.

V usage is TRBV7-9 and J usage is TRBJ2-7; the D is unclear. Trimming shortened V by 1 base and J by 4 bases, and 14 bases separated the two germline ends. The CDR3 sequence is 15 residues long. Germline V gives CDR1 SEHNR, CDR2 FQNEAQ (reference sequence). Here the CDR3 reads CASSLGGSMLYEQYF. The CDR3 DNA is TGTGCCAGCAGCTTAGGAGGTTCAATGCTATACGAGCAGTACTTC.

The CDR3 nucleotides read TGTGCCAGCAGCGTAGGGTGGGGAGACAATGAGCAGTTCTTC. This codes for CASSVGWGDNEQFF. The genes are TRBV9 and TRBJ2-1, with D tentatively TRBD2 (5 bases). V shed 0 bases and J shed 5 bases, with 9 bases lying between them. The CDR3 runs to 14 residues. In germline, CDR1 is SGDLS, CDR2 YYNGEE.

V usage is TRBV6-5 and J usage is TRBJ1-3; possibly TRBD1 for D (5 bases). The CDR3 has 16 amino acids. CDR1 is MNHEY and CDR2 is SVGAGI in the germline V gene. V shed 2 bases and J shed 6 bases, with 17 bases lying between them. The CDR3 nucleotides are TGTGCCAGCAGTTACGGCACTGGCCAGGGAATAAACACCATATATTTT. Translation: CASSYGTGQGINTIYF.

The genes are TRBV25-1 and TRBJ2-1; D unclear. The CDR3 covers 13 residues. Between the trimmed V and J ends, which lost 4 bases and 7 bases, there was a span of 11 bases. In germline, CDR1 is MGHDK, CDR2 SYGVNS. The CDR3 nucleotides are TGTGCCAGCAGTGTAATCGACATGAATGAGCAGTTCTTC. It is translated as CASSVIDMNEQFF.

J is TRBJ1-2 and V is TRBV28; maybe TRBD1 (6 bases). V was clipped by 2 bases and J by 7 bases, with 11 bases between them. The CDR3 loop spans 13 amino acids. Germline loops: CDR1 MDHEN, CDR2 SYDVKM. In nucleotides, the CDR3 is TGTGCCAGCAGTTTACAGGGGAAAGGTGGCTACACCTTC. Amino acid sequence: CASSLQGKGGYTF.

The chain has TRBV4-1 and TRBJ2-7, with a tentative D call TRBD2 (6 bases). CDR3 length: 15 residues. V was shortened by 3 bases and J by 2 bases, with 14 bases between the two germline ends. CDR1 is MGHRA and CDR2 is YSYEKL in the germline V gene. The CDR3 nucleotides are TGCGCCAGCAGCCAGGGTGGGCGGGGACCCTACGAGCAGTACTTC. Encoded protein: CASSQGGRGPYEQYF.

This rearrangement joins TRBV18 to TRBJ1-6, with 7 bases identical to TRBD1. Germline V gene sequence: CDR1 KGHSH, CDR2 LQKENI. Trimming took 1 base from V and 0 from J; bases not matched to a gene: 6. The CDR3 has 18 amino acids. The CDR3 DNA follows: TGTGCCAGCTCACCACTTCCCAGGGGGAGCTCCTATAATTCACCCCTCCACTTT. Translation: CASSPLPRGSSYNSPLHF.